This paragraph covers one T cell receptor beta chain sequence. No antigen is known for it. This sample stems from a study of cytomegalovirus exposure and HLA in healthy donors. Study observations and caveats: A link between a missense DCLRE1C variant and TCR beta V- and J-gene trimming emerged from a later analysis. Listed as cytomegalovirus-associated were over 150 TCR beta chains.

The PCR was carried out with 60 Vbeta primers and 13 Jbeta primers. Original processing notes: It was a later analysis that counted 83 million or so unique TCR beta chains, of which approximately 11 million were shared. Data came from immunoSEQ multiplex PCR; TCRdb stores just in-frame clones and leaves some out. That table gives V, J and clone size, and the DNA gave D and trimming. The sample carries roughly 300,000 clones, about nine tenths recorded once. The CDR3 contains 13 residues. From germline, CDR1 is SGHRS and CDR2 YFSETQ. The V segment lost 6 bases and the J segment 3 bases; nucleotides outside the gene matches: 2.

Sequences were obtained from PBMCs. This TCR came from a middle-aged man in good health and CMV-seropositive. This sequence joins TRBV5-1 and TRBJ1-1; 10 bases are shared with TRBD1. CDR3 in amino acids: CASKGQGDTEAFF. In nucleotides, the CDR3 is TGCGCCAGCAAAGGACAGGGGGACACTGAAGCTTTCTTT.